The clone carrying this T cell receptor beta chain was seen a few times. Assay: immunoSEQ multiplex PCR; the TCRdb copy retains only in-frame clones and omits some. The sample shows 35,000 to 45,000 clones, approximately 67% of them seen only once. CDR1 and CDR2 (germline): ENHRY, SYGVKD. V was cut by 2 bases and J by 2 bases, with 13 bases left in between. There are 15 residues in the CDR3. The data are from a study of radiotherapy plus CTLA-4 blockade in lung cancer. This clonotype was obtained from a human donor with non-small cell lung cancer who had a partial response to radiotherapy plus ipilimumab. The sample was peripheral blood, taken from a patient treated with radiotherapy plus ipilimumab. The chain has TRBV10-3 and TRBJ2-7, with TRBD1 as a possible D gene (6 bases). CDR3 DNA sequence: TGTGCCATCAGTGAGACACAGGGAAAACCCTACGAGCAGTACTTC. Protein product: CAISETQGKPYEQYF.